This T cell receptor beta chain emerged from a study of T cell changes during pregnancy in multiple sclerosis. Clones were read by immunoSEQ multiplex PCR, and TCRdb kept only the in-frame ones, dropping some. The sample holds 45,000 to 50,000 clones, roughly 92% seen once. The CDR3 extends over 18 amino acids. Germline trimming cut 5 bases from V and 0 bases from J; bases unmatched to any gene: 10. Germline values: CDR1 SSHAT, CDR2 FNYEAQ (reference sequence). The chain couples TRBV7-7 to TRBJ2-1; 10 bases agree with TRBD2. Specimen: CD4+ T cells from peripheral blood mononuclear cells, collected in the second trimester of pregnancy. The clonotype was recovered from a female donor in good health, enrolled as a control in a pregnancy study. CDR3 residues: CASSRLGLADRSYNEQFF. CDR3 DNA sequence: TGTGCCAGCAGCCGATTAGGACTAGCGGACCGCTCCTACAATGAGCAGTTCTTC. Variable domain in full (rest from reference TRBV7-7 and TRBJ2-1): GAGVSQSPRYKVTKRGQDVTLRCDPISSHATLYWYQQALGQGPEFLTYFNYEAQPDKSGLPSDRFSAERPEGSISTLTIQRTEQRDSAMYRCASSRLGLADRSYNEQFFGPGTRLTVL.